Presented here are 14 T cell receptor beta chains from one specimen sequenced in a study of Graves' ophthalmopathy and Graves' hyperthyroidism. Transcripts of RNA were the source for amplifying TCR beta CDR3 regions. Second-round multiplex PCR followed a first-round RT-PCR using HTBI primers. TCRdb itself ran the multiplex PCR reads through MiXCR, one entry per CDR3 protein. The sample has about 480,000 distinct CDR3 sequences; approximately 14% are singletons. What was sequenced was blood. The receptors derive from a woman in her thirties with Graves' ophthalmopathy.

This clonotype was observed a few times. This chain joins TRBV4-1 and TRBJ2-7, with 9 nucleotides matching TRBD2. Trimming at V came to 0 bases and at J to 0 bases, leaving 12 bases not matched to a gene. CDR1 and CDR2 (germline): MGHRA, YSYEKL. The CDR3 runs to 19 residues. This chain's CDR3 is CASSQDLQRGAGFSYEQYF. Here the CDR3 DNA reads TGCGCCAGCAGCCAAGATCTCCAGCGGGGGGCTGGATTCTCCTACGAGCAGTACTTC.

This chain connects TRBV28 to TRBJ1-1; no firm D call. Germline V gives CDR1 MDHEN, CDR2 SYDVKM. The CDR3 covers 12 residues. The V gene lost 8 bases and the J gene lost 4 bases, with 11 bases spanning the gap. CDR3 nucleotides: TGTGCCAGCCGCCTGGATTCCACTGAAGCTTTCTTT. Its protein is CASRLDSTEAFF.

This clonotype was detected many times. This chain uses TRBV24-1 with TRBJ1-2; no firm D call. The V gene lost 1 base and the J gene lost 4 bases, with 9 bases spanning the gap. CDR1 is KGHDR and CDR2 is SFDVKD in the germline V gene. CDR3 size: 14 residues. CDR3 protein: CATSDLNRIYGYTF. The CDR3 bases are TGTGCCACCAGTGATTTAAACAGAATCTATGGCTACACCTTC.

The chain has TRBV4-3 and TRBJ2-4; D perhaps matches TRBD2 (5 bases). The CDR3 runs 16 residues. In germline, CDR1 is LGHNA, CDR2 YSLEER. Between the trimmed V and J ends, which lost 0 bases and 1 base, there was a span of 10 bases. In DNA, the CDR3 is TGCGCCAGCAGCCAAGATTTGGAGGTGGCCAAAAACATTCAGTACTTC. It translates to CASSQDLEVAKNIQYF.

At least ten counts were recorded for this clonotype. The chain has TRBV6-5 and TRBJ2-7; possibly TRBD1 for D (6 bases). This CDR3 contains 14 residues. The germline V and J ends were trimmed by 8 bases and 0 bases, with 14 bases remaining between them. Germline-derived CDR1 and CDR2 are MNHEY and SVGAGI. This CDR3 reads CASYGTSHSYEQYF. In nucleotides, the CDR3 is TGTGCCAGCTACGGGACATCCCACTCCTACGAGCAGTACTTC.

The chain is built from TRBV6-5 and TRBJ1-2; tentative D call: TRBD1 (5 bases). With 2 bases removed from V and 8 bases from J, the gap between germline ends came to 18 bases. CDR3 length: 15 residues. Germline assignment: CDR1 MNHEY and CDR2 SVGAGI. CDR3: CASSYQGAGAGGYTF. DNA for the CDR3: TGTGCCAGCAGTTACCAAGGGGCGGGCGCGGGCGGCTACACCTTC.

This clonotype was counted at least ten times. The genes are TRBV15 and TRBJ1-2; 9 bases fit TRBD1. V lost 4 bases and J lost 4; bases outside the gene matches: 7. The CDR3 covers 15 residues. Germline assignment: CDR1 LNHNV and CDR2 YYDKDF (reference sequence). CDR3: CATSTFLTGGYGYTF. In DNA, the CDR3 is TGTGCCACCAGCACTTTCCTGACAGGGGGCTATGGCTACACCTTC.

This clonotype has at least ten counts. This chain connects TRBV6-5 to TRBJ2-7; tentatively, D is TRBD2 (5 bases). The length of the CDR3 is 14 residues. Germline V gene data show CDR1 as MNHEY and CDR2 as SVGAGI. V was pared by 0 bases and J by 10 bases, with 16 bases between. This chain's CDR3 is CASSYSSTAGEQYF. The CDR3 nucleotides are TGTGCCAGCAGTTACTCGAGTACGGCGGGCGAACAGTACTTC.

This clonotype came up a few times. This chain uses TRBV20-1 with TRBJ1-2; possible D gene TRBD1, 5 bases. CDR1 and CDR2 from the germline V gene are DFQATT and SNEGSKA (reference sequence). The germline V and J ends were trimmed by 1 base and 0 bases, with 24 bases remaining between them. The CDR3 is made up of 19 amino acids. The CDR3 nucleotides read TGCAGTGCTAGAGGTGGTCAGGGTAGACTGGGGCTTACTAACTATGGCTACACCTTC. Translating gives CSARGGQGRLGLTNYGYTF.

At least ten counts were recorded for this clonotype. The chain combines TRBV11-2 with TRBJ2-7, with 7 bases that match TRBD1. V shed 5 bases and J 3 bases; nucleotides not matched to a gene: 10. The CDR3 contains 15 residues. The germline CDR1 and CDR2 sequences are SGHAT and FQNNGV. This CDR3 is CASSIPLTGSYEQYF. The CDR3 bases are TGTGCCAGCAGCATCCCGTTGACAGGGAGCTACGAGCAGTACTTC. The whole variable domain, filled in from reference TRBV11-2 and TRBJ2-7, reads EAGVAQSPRYKIIEKRQSVAFWCNPISGHATLYWYQQILGQGPKLLIQFQNNGVVDDSQLPKDRFSAERLKGVDSTLKIQPAKLEDSAVYLCASSIPLTGSYEQYFGPGTRLTVT.

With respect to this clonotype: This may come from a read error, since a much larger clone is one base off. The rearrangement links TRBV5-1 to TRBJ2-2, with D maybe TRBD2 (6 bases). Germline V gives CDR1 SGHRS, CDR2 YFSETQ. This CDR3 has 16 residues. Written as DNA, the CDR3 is TGCGCCAGCAGCTTGGCCGGGAGAAAGAACACCGGGGAGCTGTGTTTT. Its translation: CASSLAGRKNTGELCF.

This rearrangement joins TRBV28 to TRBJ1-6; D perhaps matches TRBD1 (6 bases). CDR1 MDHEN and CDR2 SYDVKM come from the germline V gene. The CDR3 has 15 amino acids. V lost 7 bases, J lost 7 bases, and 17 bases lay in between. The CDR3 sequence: CASNPTGRRNSPLHF. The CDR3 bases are TGTGCCAGCAACCCGACAGGACGGCGAAATTCACCCCTCCACTTT.

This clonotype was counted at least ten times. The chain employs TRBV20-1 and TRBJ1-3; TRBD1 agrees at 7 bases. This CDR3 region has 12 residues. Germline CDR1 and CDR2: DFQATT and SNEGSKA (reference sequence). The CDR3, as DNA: TGCAGCCCAGGGGGCTCTGGAAACACCATATATTTT. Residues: CSPGGSGNTIYF.

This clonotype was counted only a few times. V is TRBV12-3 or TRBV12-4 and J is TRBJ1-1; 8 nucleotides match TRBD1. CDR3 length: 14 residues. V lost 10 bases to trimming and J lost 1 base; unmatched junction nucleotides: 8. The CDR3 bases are TGTGCCACCTCGGGACAGGACCAGAACACTGAAGCTTTCTTT. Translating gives CATSGQDQNTEAFF.